Shown below are 20 T cell receptor beta chains from a single sample sequenced in a study of blood T cell repertoires in COVID-19. Assay used: immunoSEQ multiplex PCR; TCRdb lists only in-frame clones, some missing. The sample has some 180,000 clones; around 83% are singletons. The material sequenced was peripheral blood. The receptors were sampled from a woman aged 55-70 years with acute or convalescent COVID-19.

V gene TRBV5-5 combines with J gene TRBJ2-1; D possibly corresponds to TRBD1 (6 bases). Germline V gives CDR1 SGHKS, CDR2 YYEKEE (reference sequence). The CDR3 contains 17 residues. V was pared by 1 base and J by 4 bases, with 18 bases between. CDR3 loop: CASSLKQGEVFYNEQFF. DNA of the CDR3: TGTGCCAGCAGCTTGAAACAGGGTGAGGTCTTTTACAATGAGCAGTTCTTC.

The J gene is TRBJ1-6, the V gene TRBV7-8, with TRBD1 identical over 7 bases. CDR3 size: 15 residues. Looked up from germline, CDR1 is SGHVS and CDR2 is FQNEAQ. V shed 5 bases and J 8 bases; nucleotides not matched to a gene: 9. The CDR3 nucleotides read TGTGCCAGCAGCCCAGCGGGACAGAACGATTCACCCCTCCACTTT. It yields the protein CASSPAGQNDSPLHF.

A word on this clone: The same CDR3 can be traced to other DNA sequences in this sample. The gene calls are TRBV5-1 and TRBJ1-1, with 8 bases that match TRBD1. Unmatched junction bases numbered 6, after V lost 5 bases and J lost 0 bases. CDR3 length: 15 residues. Per the germline V gene, CDR1 is SGHRS and CDR2 is YFSETQ. In DNA, the CDR3 is TGCGCCAGCAGTCTGAGACAGGGGATGAACACTGAAGCTTTCTTT. Amino acid sequence: CASSLRQGMNTEAFF.

The V call is TRBV5-1, the J call TRBJ1-1; 8 bases map to TRBD1. The trim removed 5 bases at V and 8 bases at J, leaving 8 bases unmatched. The CDR3 is 13 residues long. Germline values: CDR1 SGHRS, CDR2 YFSETQ. CDR3 DNA sequence: TGCGCCAGCAGTCGCAACCGGGACAGGGAAGCTTTCTTT. Encoded protein: CASSRNRDREAFF.

The rearrangement links TRBV3-1 (or the pseudogene TRBV3-2) to TRBJ2-5; 9 bases agree with TRBD2. Germline V gene data show CDR1 as LGHDT and CDR2 as YNNKEL (reference sequence). This CDR3 spans 18 amino acids. V dropped 1 base and J dropped 4; count of bases not matched to a gene: 13. The CDR3 DNA reads as TGTGCCAGCAGCCAAGCTGGGCTAGCGGGATCTAGGGGAGAGACCCAGTACTTC. Amino acid sequence: CASSQAGLAGSRGETQYF.

The chain uses TRBV19 and TRBJ1-5; the D is unclear. The germline V and J ends were trimmed by 1 base and 5 bases, with 6 bases remaining between them. Germline-derived CDR1 and CDR2 are LNHDA and SQIVND (reference sequence). The CDR3 extends over 13 amino acids. The chain's CDR3 is CASSIARDQPQHF. The CDR3 bases are TGTGCCAGTAGTATAGCTCGAGATCAGCCCCAGCATTTT.

V usage is TRBV5-8 and J usage is TRBJ1-2, with a possible D match to TRBD1 (6 bases). The germline V gene encodes CDR1 SGHTS and CDR2 YDEGEE. Trimming shortened V by 2 bases and J by 4 bases, and 9 bases separated the two germline ends. The CDR3 covers 13 residues. The CDR3 DNA follows: TGTGCCAGCAGCTTTGGGGGCAGCTATGGCTACACCTTC. Protein product: CASSFGGSYGYTF. Complete variable domain (other parts from reference TRBV5-8 and TRBJ1-2): EAGVTQSPTHLIKTRGQQATLRCSPISGHTSVYWYQQALGLGLQFLLWYDEGEERNRGNFPPRFSGRQFPNYSSELNVNALELEDSALYLCASSFGGSYGYTFGSGTRLTVV.

The CDR3 bases are TGTGCCAGCTCACGAAGAGAGCTCATGAACACTGAAGCTTTCTTT. It is translated as CASSRRELMNTEAFF. This chain links TRBV18 with TRBJ1-1; D remains unclear. Trimming took 4 bases from V and 0 from J, leaving 12 bases between them. Germline V gene lookup returns CDR1 KGHSH and CDR2 LQKENI. The CDR3 sequence is 15 residues long.

The gene calls are TRBV19 and TRBJ2-7, with 13 bases that match TRBD2. Trimming took 5 bases from V and 6 from J; bases not matched to a gene: 4. This CDR3 has 14 residues. Germline V gives CDR1 LNHDA, CDR2 SQIVND (reference sequence). DNA for the CDR3: TGTGCCAGTAGTTGGACTAGCGGGAGTGGCGAGCAGTACTTC. Encoded protein: CASSWTSGSGEQYF.

This chain connects TRBV27 to TRBJ1-1; D is possibly TRBD1 (5 bases). Germline lookup yields CDR1 MNHEY and CDR2 SMNVEV (reference sequence). This CDR3 has 14 amino acids. Trimming stripped 3 bases from V and 8 bases from J, with 16 bases between. The CDR3 DNA reads as TGTGCCAGCAGTTTCGCAGCCCCTGGGGCCGAAGCTTTCTTT. It codes for CASSFAAPGAEAFF.

The CDR3 loop is CASSSPGGTNEKLFF. The CDR3 region has the DNA TGTGCCAGCAGCTCCCCCGGGGGAACTAATGAAAAACTGTTTTTT. This sequence joins TRBV11-3 and TRBJ1-4, with D possibly TRBD1 on 5 matching bases. The germline CDR1 and CDR2 sequences are SGHNT and YENEEA. V dropped 4 bases and J dropped 1 base, with 10 bases sitting between them. The CDR3 runs 15 residues.

The chain joins TRBV7-9 to TRBJ2-6; no clear D gene. The CDR3 sequence is 14 residues long. CDR1 and CDR2 from the germline V gene are SEHNR and FQNEAQ (reference sequence). Trimming shortened V by 5 bases and J by 3 bases, and 8 bases separated the two germline ends. The CDR3 DNA is TGTGCCAGCAGCCCAGCAGGTGGGGCCAACGTCCTGACTTTC. This sequence encodes CASSPAGGANVLTF.

The J gene is TRBJ2-1, the V gene TRBV6-1; D is uncertain. CDR3 length: 15 amino acids. From germline, CDR1 is MNHNS and CDR2 SASEGT. Trimming left V 2 bases short and J 0 bases short, with 8 bases between. CDR3 protein: CASSELSLSYNEQFF. The CDR3 DNA is TGTGCCAGCAGTGAATTATCCCTCTCCTACAATGAGCAGTTCTTC.

J is TRBJ2-5 and V is TRBV12-5; 11 bases are shared with TRBD2. Germline V gives CDR1 LGHNT, CDR2 FRNRAP. The CDR3 has 16 residues. The V segment lost 6 bases and the J segment 4 bases; nucleotides outside the gene matches: 10. In nucleotides, the CDR3 is TGTGCTAGTGGCCCTCCTACTAGCGGGAGTTTAGAGACCCAGTACTTC. Its translation: CASGPPTSGSLETQYF.

V and J are TRBV19 and TRBJ2-3; tentative D call: TRBD1 (6 bases). CDR1 and CDR2 from the germline V gene are LNHDA and SQIVND (reference sequence). Deletions cut 5 bases from V and 0 bases from J, with 15 bases between. The CDR3 has 16 amino acids. The CDR3 is CASSQTRTVSTDTQYF. Written as DNA, the CDR3 is TGTGCCAGTAGTCAGACGCGGACAGTCAGCACAGATACGCAGTATTTT.

This sequence joins TRBV15 and TRBJ1-5, with 9 bases matching TRBD1. Trimming at V came to 6 bases and at J to 7 bases, leaving 7 bases not matched to a gene. The germline gives CDR1 LNHNV, CDR2 YYDKDF (reference sequence). CDR3 length: 14 residues. CDR3 sequence: CATSPTGGGQPQHF. CDR3 DNA: TGTGCCACCAGTCCTACAGGGGGCGGACAGCCCCAGCATTTT.

The chain has TRBV28 and TRBJ2-5, with unresolved D. Germline V gene sequence: CDR1 MDHEN, CDR2 SYDVKM. Trimming cost V 6 bases and J 5 bases, with 7 bases left between them. The CDR3 consists of 11 residues. The CDR3 reads CASSMAETQYF. CDR3 bases: TGTGCCAGCAGCATGGCTGAGACCCAGTACTTC.

The chain combines TRBV29-1 with TRBJ1-6, with 10 bases fitting TRBD1. There are 16 residues in the CDR3. CDR1 is SQVTM and CDR2 is ANQGSEA in the germline V gene. Unmatched junction bases numbered 11, after V lost 2 bases and J lost 10 bases. The CDR3: CSVEPGQGLPRSPLHF. The CDR3, as DNA: TGCAGCGTTGAACCGGGACAGGGGTTACCCCGATCACCCCTCCACTTT.

The CDR3 loop reads CASSPGTSRNTGELFF. The CDR3 DNA is TGTGCCAGCAGCCCAGGGACTAGCAGAAACACCGGGGAGCTGTTTTTT. V is TRBV3-1 (or the pseudogene TRBV3-2) and J is TRBJ2-2; 9 bases are shared with TRBD2. V was pared by 4 bases and J by 2 bases, with 5 bases of the junction left unmatched. The CDR3 length is 16 residues. Germline V CDR1 and CDR2: LGHDT, YNNKEL (reference sequence).

The chain recombines TRBV29-1 with TRBJ1-4; D not certain. The germline V gene has CDR1 SQVTM and CDR2 ANQGSEA. Trimming cost V 7 bases and J 8 bases, with 20 bases left between them. The CDR3 has 14 residues. The CDR3 loop is CSAATDPKREKLFF. The DNA for the CDR3 is TGCAGCGCTGCAACCGACCCCAAGAGGGAAAAACTGTTTTTT.